The 12 T cell receptor beta chains presented below share a single source sample, sequenced in a study of T cell responses to AZD1222 COVID-19 vaccine. Some clones are missing from TCRdb's copy, which holds only in-frame ones; the method was immunoSEQ multiplex PCR. The sample shows around 97,000 clones, about 90% of them seen only once. This sample comprised peripheral blood, obtained on day 0 of AZD1222 vaccination. The source of these receptors is an adult in good health.

This chain joins TRBV11-3 and TRBJ2-3, with D unresolved. The CDR3 totals 14 residues. The V gene lost 5 bases and the J gene lost 1 base, with 10 bases spanning the gap. Germline CDR1 is SGHNT and CDR2 is YENEEA. The CDR3 region has the DNA TGTGCCAGCAGCCCGCCCTGGGGCACAGATACGCAGTATTTT. This gives the protein CASSPPWGTDTQYF.

This clone was detected a few times. The sample holds other DNA sequences that translate to the same CDR3. This rearrangement joins TRBV6-2 or TRBV6-3 to TRBJ1-2; D perhaps matches TRBD1 (6 bases). The V and J ends lost 4 bases and 0 bases respectively, with 9 bases between them. Germline values: CDR1 MNHEY, CDR2 SVGEGT. CDR3 length: 14 amino acids. This CDR3 is CASSSGQTNYGYTF. The DNA for the CDR3 is TGTGCCAGCAGTTCCGGACAGACTAACTATGGCTACACCTTC.

The chain links TRBV9 to TRBJ1-2; 9 nucleotides line up with TRBD1. CDR1 is SGDLS and CDR2 is YYNGEE in the germline V gene. This CDR3 region has 16 residues. V lost 3 bases and J lost 7; bases outside the gene matches: 13. This CDR3 reads CASSARDRVFVGGYTF. The DNA for the CDR3 is TGTGCCAGCAGCGCCCGGGACAGGGTGTTCGTGGGTGGCTACACCTTC.

CDR3: CASSLSREVTQYF. Written as DNA, the CDR3 is TGTGCCAGCAGTTTATCGAGGGAGGTGACCCAGTACTTC. The V call is TRBV27, the J call TRBJ2-5; a possible D gene is TRBD2 (6 bases). The CDR3 spans 13 residues. V was trimmed by 0 bases and J by 7 bases, leaving 9 bases between them. Germline V CDR1 and CDR2: MNHEY, SMNVEV (reference sequence).

This clone was seen once. The chain combines TRBV28 with TRBJ2-7, with 10 bases identical to TRBD2. This CDR3 comprises 14 residues. The germline CDR1 and CDR2 sequences are MDHEN and SYDVKM. In nucleotides, the CDR3 is TGTGCACAGTCTAGCGGGGGTTCACCCTACGAGCAGTACTTC. Translated: CAQSSGGSPYEQYF.

The chain recombines TRBV7-9 with TRBJ2-7; TRBD1 might be the D (6 bases). This CDR3 comprises 14 residues. Trimming left V 6 bases short and J 0 bases short, with 12 bases between. CDR1 and CDR2 from the germline V gene are SEHNR and FQNEAQ (reference sequence). CDR3 DNA: TGTGCCAGCAGTCGGACAGACAGCTCCTACGAGCAGTACTTC. Protein product: CASSRTDSSYEQYF.

The chain combines TRBV7-2 with TRBJ1-5, with D possibly being TRBD1 (5 bases). Trimming shortened V by 1 base and J by 4 bases, and 14 bases separated the two germline ends. CDR3 length: 16 amino acids. CDR1 and CDR2 (germline): SGHTA, FQGNSA. In DNA form, the CDR3 reads TGTGCCAGCAGCTTAGTACAGAGGGGAAGGAATCAGCCCCAGCATTTT. Its translation is CASSLVQRGRNQPQHF. Full variable domain (rest looked up from reference TRBV7-2 and TRBJ1-5): GAGVSQSPSNKVTEKGKDVELRCDPISGHTALYWYRQSLGQGLEFLIYFQGNSAPDKSGLPSDRFSAERTGGSVSTLTIQRTQQEDSAVYLCASSLVQRGRNQPQHFGDGTRLSIL.

This clone came up a few times. The chain recombines TRBV28 with TRBJ2-7; D may correspond to TRBD1 or TRBD2 (6 bases each). This CDR3 is built from 15 residues. V was pared by 0 bases and J by 6 bases, with 15 bases between. The germline CDR1 and CDR2 sequences are MDHEN and SYDVKM. This chain's CDR3 is CASSLWFGGHGEQYF. The CDR3 coding sequence is TGTGCCAGCAGTTTATGGTTCGGGGGCCACGGCGAGCAGTACTTC.

This clone was seen just once. The chain is built from TRBV2 and TRBJ2-5; no firm D call. The V gene lost 2 bases and the J gene lost 3 bases, with 7 bases spanning the gap. This CDR3 comprises 13 residues. Germline-derived CDR1 and CDR2 are SNHLY and FYNNEI. This chain's CDR3 is CASSESREETQYF. CDR3 nucleotide sequence: TGTGCCAGCAGTGAAAGTAGGGAAGAGACCCAGTACTTC.

This chain joins TRBV30 and TRBJ1-5, with 7 positions matching TRBD1. CDR1 is GTSNPN, CDR2 SVGIG, per germline (reference sequence). The CDR3 covers 14 residues. V was clipped by 5 bases and J by 7 bases; unmatched bases: 11. CDR3 sequence reads: CAWSRGGADQPQHF. DNA of the CDR3: TGTGCCTGGTCCAGGGGGGGGGCCGACCAGCCCCAGCATTTT.

V usage is TRBV11-2 and J usage is TRBJ2-3, with D maybe TRBD1 (7 bases). V was shortened by 3 bases and J by 8 bases, with 12 bases between the two germline ends. Germline CDR1 is SGHAT and CDR2 is FQNNGV. This CDR3 comprises 13 residues. CDR3 in DNA: TGTGCCAGCAGCTTGGAGGGGGCGATTACGCAGTATTTT. Protein sequence: CASSLEGAITQYF.

V gene TRBV27 combines with J gene TRBJ1-3; 8 positions agree with TRBD1. The CDR3 consists of 14 residues. Trimming removed 6 bases from V and 1 base from J; junction bases left unmatched: 2. CDR1 and CDR2 from the germline V gene are MNHEY and SMNVEV (reference sequence). For the CDR3, the DNA is TGTGCCAGCAGAGACAGGGGTTCTGGAAACACCATATATTTT. Encoded protein: CASRDRGSGNTIYF.